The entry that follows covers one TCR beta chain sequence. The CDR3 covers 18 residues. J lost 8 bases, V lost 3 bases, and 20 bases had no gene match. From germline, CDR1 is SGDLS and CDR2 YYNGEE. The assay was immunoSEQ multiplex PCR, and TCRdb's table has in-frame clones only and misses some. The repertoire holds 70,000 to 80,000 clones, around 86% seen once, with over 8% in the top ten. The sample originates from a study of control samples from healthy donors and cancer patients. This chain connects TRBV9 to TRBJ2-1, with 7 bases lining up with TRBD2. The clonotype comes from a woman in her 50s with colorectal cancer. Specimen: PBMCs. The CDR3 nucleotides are TGTGCCAGCAGCGCGAGGGGAGGGAAGGGACCCCCGGGGCATGAGCAGTTCTTC. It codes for CASSARGGKGPPGHEQFF.